Listed below are T cell receptor beta chains from one sample, sequenced in a study of T-cell reconstitution after alpha-beta-depleted transplantation in children. MiXCR, applied by TCRdb to the PCR reads, yields one record per CDR3 protein. The table records just under 550,000 distinct CDR3 sequences, around 17% of them present only once. The sequences come from PBMCs from the stem cell graft donor, collected from the stem cell graft. The receptors come from a human donor who donated a stem cell graft to a child with acute lymphoblastic leukemia. Both conserved end residues are part of each CDR3. Fields, in order: clone size, D gene, V gene, J gene, CDR3 DNA, CDR3 protein. A D gene is named only where the DNA matches it firmly. Clone size is shown for a subset of rows, as once, few, many or a class of expanded clone.

few,TRBD1,TRBV7-9,TRBJ2-1,TGTGCCAGCAGCTTAGCCGACAGGGCCCATGAGCAGTTCTTC,CASSLADRAHEQFF
few,.,TRBV5-1,TRBJ2-5,TGCGCCAGCAGCTCGACGGGGAAAACAGGGTTGGGGACCCAGTACTTC,CASSSTGKTGLGTQYF
.,TRBD2,TRBV11-2,TRBJ2-1,TGTGCCAGCAGTCGACAGTTGACTAGCGGGCCCAATGAGCAGTTCTTC,CASSRQLTSGPNEQFF
.,TRBD2,TRBV10-3,TRBJ2-1,TGTGCCAGAGACCCGGGACTAGCGGATTACAATGAGCAGTTCTTC,CARDPGLADYNEQFF
.,.,TRBV7-9,TRBJ2-7,TGTGCCAGCAGCTTATTAAGGTCCCGACGGAACGAGCAGTACTTC,CASSLLRSRRNEQYF
.,.,TRBV7-8,TRBJ1-6,TGTGCCAGCAGCTTAGTGCCGTTGGACAGCTTAAATTCACCCCTCCACTTT,CASSLVPLDSLNSPLHF
many,TRBD2,TRBV27,TRBJ2-1,TGTGCCAGCAGTTTAAAAGGAGCTAGCGGGAGGGCTAATGAGCAGTTCTTC,CASSLKGASGRANEQFF
.,TRBD2,TRBV10-2,TRBJ2-1,TGCGCCAGCAGGGATAGCGGGTACAATGAGCAGTTCTTC,CASRDSGYNEQFF
few,.,TRBV7-2,TRBJ2-5,TGTGCCAGCAGCTTGGGTCCGCCGGGCCCTTTGGAGACCCAGTACTTC,CASSLGPPGPLETQYF
.,.,TRBV20-1,TRBJ2-5,TGCAGTGCTCACCCTTTCGGTGGTGGAGAGACCCAGTACTTC,CSAHPFGGGETQYF
few,TRBD2,TRBV9,TRBJ2-7,TGTGCCAGCAGCGTAGCTGGGCTAGCGGGTCTCGAGCAGTACTTC,CASSVAGLAGLEQYF
.,TRBD2,TRBV29-1,TRBJ2-7,TGCAGCGTTTCGAGCGGGAAGGTCGAGCAGTACTTC,CSVSSGKVEQYF
few,.,TRBV4-1,TRBJ2-1,TGCGCCAGCAGCCAAGAGTGGGGGAGCTCCTACAATGAGCAGTTCTTC,CASSQEWGSSYNEQFF
.,TRBD1,TRBV5-1,TRBJ2-7,TGCGCCAGCGAATCCGGGACAGGGGTCTACGAGCAGTACTTC,CASESGTGVYEQYF
few,TRBD1,TRBV7-9,TRBJ2-7,TGTGCCAGCGAAGGGAAGACAGGGTCAGGGTACGAGCAGTACTTC,CASEGKTGSGYEQYF
.,.,TRBV20-1,TRBJ1-1,TGCAGTGCTTTCGCGGGGGGGATCGTGAACACTGAAGCTTTCTTT,CSAFAGGIVNTEAFF
few,.,TRBV5-5,TRBJ2-4,TGTGCCAGCAGCTTGGTACTAGCCAAAAACATTCAGTACTTC,CASSLVLAKNIQYF
many,.,TRBV12-3/TRBV12-4,TRBJ1-1,TGTGCCAGCAGCTTAGGAATGAACACTGAAGCTTTCTTT,CASSLGMNTEAFF
.,TRBD2,TRBV20-1,TRBJ2-7,TGCAGTGCTAGTAGTGCGTGGACTAGCGGAACCTACGAGCAGTACTTC,CSASSAWTSGTYEQYF
few,.,TRBV27,TRBJ1-6,TGTGCCAGTCGGACATCCACCTATAATTCACCCCTCCACTTT,CASRTSTYNSPLHF
.,TRBD1,TRBV7-3,TRBJ1-1,TGTGCCAGCAGCCGGGGGACAGGGAGTCAAGCTTTCTTT,CASSRGTGSQAFF
.,TRBD2,TRBV12-3/TRBV12-4,TRBJ2-2,TGTGCCAGCAGTTCTAGCGGGAGAGTCACCGGGGAGCTGTTTTTT,CASSSSGRVTGELFF
.,.,TRBV19,TRBJ1-5,TGTGCCAGTACCACGGGAGGGGCCAATCAGCCCCAGCATTTT,CASTTGGANQPQHF
few,TRBD2,TRBV5-1,TRBJ2-1,TGCGCCAGCAGCTATGTAGCGGGAGGGCCTGGCAATGAGCAGTTCTTC,CASSYVAGGPGNEQFF
few,TRBD2,TRBV12-3/TRBV12-4,TRBJ2-1,TGTGCCAGCAGTCTCTCGGGGCGAGCGGGAGGGCCTTTTCTCTACAATGAGCAGTTCTTC,CASSLSGRAGGPFLYNEQFF
few,TRBD2,TRBV5-6,TRBJ2-7,TGTGCCAGCAGCTTAGAAAGCGGGAGGCCTCCCTACGAGCAGTACTTC,CASSLESGRPPYEQYF
.,TRBD2,TRBV6-2/TRBV6-3,TRBJ2-2,TGTGCCACGCGACTAGCGGGAGTCACCGGGGAGCTGTTTTTT,CATRLAGVTGELFF
.,.,TRBV5-1,TRBJ1-2,TGCGCCAGCAGCTTGGAGGGGGTTGGCTACACCTTC,CASSLEGVGYTF
.,TRBD1,TRBV29-1,TRBJ2-7,TGCAGCGTCGCCATGGGACAGGCGATCTCCTACGAGCAGTACTTC,CSVAMGQAISYEQYF
.,.,TRBV5-1,TRBJ2-3,TGCGCCAGCAGTGTATGGGGGCGGCACACAGATACGCAGTATTTT,CASSVWGRHTDTQYF
.,TRBD2,TRBV3-1,TRBJ2-7,TGTGCCAGCAGCCATGGGGGGGACGAGCAGTACTTC,CASSHGGDEQYF
.,.,TRBV7-3,TRBJ2-1,TGTGCCAGCAGCCCGTACGGGGGAAGCCCTAGCTCCTACAATGAGCAGTTCTTC,CASSPYGGSPSSYNEQFF
.,.,TRBV5-1,TRBJ2-5,TGCGCCAGCAGCTTGCGGTCCGGGAGCGGAGAGACCCAGTACTTC,CASSLRSGSGETQYF
.,TRBD1,TRBV15,TRBJ1-5,TGTGCCACCAGCGGGGGACAGAGTAGCAATCAGCCCCAGCATTTT,CATSGGQSSNQPQHF
few,TRBD1,TRBV12-3/TRBV12-4,TRBJ1-1,TGTGCCAGCAGTCCGGACAGGGGGCAGGCTGAAGCTTTCTTT,CASSPDRGQAEAFF
.,.,TRBV7-8,TRBJ1-5,TGTGCCAGCAACGCCGGCCTCAATCAGCCCCAGCATTTT,CASNAGLNQPQHF
few,.,TRBV29-1,TRBJ2-5,TGCAGCGTTGAAGGGTCTCTAGGGCAAGAGACCCAGTACTTC,CSVEGSLGQETQYF